A single TCR beta chain is shown here with its context. Its antigen is currently unknown. Ophthalmopathy donors were characterized by moderate-to-severe activity, CAS of at least 3, NOSPECS of at least 4, and duration under 3 months. The source of the PBMCs was around 10 ml of fresh peripheral blood. These data belong to a study of Graves' ophthalmopathy and Graves' hyperthyroidism. For the study at large: Peripheral blood was obtained at first diagnosis, ahead of any treatment.

Study results and limitations: With 70.59% sensitivity and about 72% specificity, the model predicted ophthalmopathy progression.

V trimming: 4 bases; J trimming: 0 bases; junction bases outside the gene matches: 8. This CDR3 region has 17 residues. Germline V CDR1 and CDR2: SGHDN, FVKESK. Amplifying from RNA transcripts, the study obtained TCR beta CDR3 regions. First-round RT-PCR employed HTBI primers, with a second-round multiplex PCR after it. TCRdb passed the multiplex PCR reads through MiXCR, listing each CDR3 protein once. Of almost 750,000 distinct CDR3 sequences in the sample, roughly two fifths were seen once. Sample: peripheral blood. The receptor was isolated from an adult man with Graves' ophthalmopathy. The genes are TRBV14 and TRBJ1-1; 10 bases align to TRBD1. CDR3 in DNA: TGTGCCAGCAGCCCCGGACAGGGGGAGACTATGAACACTGAAGCTTTCTTT. Translation: CASSPGQGETMNTEAFF.